Included here is one T cell receptor (beta chain) sequence, with context. Its matching antigen is unknown. The source of the sample is a study of T cells in tuberculosis. Study details: In South Africa, adults with active tuberculosis were compared with IGRA-negative and latently infected IGRA-positive adolescents. Broader study findings: Active tuberculosis patients had shorter CDR3-alpha; the beta difference was nonsignificant.

Method: immunoSEQ multiplex PCR; TCRdb's copy keeps in-frame clones and lacks some. Of 9,500 to 12,000 clones in the sample, around 94% were seen once. Germline values: CDR1 SGHRS, CDR2 YFSETQ. This CDR3 contains 19 residues. The V segment lost 2 bases and the J segment 0 bases; nucleotides outside the gene matches: 13. Included patients were adults of at least 18, HIV-seronegative, South African. This chain joins TRBV5-1 and TRBJ2-3; 9 nucleotides match TRBD2. This TCR came from an adult with tuberculosis. Sequencing input: PBMCs. CDR3 loop: CASSLQVILAGDSTDTQYF. As DNA, the CDR3 is TGCGCCAGCAGCTTACAGGTGATATTAGCGGGGGACAGCACAGATACGCAGTATTTT.